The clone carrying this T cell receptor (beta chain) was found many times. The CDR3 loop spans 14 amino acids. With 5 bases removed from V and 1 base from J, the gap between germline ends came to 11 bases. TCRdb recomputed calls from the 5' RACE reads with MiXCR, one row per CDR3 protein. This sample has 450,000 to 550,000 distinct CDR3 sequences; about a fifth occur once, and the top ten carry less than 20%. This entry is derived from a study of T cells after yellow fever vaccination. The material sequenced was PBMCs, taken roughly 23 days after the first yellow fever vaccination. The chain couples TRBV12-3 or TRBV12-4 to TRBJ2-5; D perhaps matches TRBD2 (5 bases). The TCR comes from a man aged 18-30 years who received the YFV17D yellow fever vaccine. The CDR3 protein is CASSRGFRQETQYF. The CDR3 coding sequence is TGTGCCAGCAGTAGAGGGTTCCGCCAAGAGACCCAGTACTTC.